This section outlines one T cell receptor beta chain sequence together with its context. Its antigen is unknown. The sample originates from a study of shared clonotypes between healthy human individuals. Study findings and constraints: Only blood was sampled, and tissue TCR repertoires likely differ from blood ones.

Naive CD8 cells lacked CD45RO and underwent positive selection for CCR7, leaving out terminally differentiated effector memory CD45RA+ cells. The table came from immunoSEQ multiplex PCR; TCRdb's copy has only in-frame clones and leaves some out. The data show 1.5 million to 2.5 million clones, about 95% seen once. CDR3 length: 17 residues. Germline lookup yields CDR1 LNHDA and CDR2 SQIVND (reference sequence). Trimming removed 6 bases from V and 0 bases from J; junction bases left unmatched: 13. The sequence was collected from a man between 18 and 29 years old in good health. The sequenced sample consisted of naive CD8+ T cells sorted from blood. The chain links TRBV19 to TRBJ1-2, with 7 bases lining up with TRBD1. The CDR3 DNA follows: TGTGCCAGTAGCCCGGGGGACAGCTACATAACTAACTATGGCTACACCTTC. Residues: CASSPGDSYITNYGYTF.